This T cell receptor (beta chain) was identified in a study of blood T cell repertoires in COVID-19. Study details: PBMCs, B-cell-depleted T cells, or T cells were the source of the cDNA or gDNA that made up the material.

Source study methods: Estimates of nucleated cell counts were drawn from the amplification of reference gene primers. Sequenced by immunoSEQ multiplex PCR; TCRdb stores in-frame clones only, minus some. V, J and clone size derive from that table, while D and trimming were established from the DNA sequence. The sample yields 35,000 to 50,000 clones, around 89% seen once. This clone came up a few times. V lost 4 bases, J lost 6 bases, and 19 bases lay in between. Per the germline V gene, CDR1 is SGHTA and CDR2 is FQGTGA. The CDR3 is 16 amino acids. V and J are TRBV7-3 and TRBJ2-1, with D possibly matching TRBD2 (5 bases). The sample taken for sequencing was peripheral blood. The sequence was collected from a human donor in a cohort sampled during active COVID-19. The chain's CDR3 is CASSSHGRLASNEQFF. The DNA of the CDR3 is TGTGCCAGCAGCTCCCATGGCCGGCTAGCAAGCAATGAGCAGTTCTTC.